One and the same sample provided the 28 T cell receptor beta chains below, sequenced in a study of Graves' ophthalmopathy and Graves' hyperthyroidism. RNA served as the template for amplifying TCR beta CDR3 regions. HTBI primers served in a first-round RT-PCR, which a second-round multiplex PCR followed. A single record per CDR3 protein comes from TCRdb applying MiXCR to the multiplex PCR reads. Among about 210,000 distinct CDR3 sequences listed, 25% to 30% were seen once. Specimen: peripheral blood. These receptor sequences come from a man aged 45-65 years with Graves' ophthalmopathy.

This clonotype was seen at least ten times. The chain recombines TRBV19 with TRBJ2-2; 10 nucleotides align to TRBD1. CDR3 length equals 15 residues. With 6 bases clipped from V and 5 bases from J, the junction kept 6 bases outside the gene matches. Germline loops: CDR1 LNHDA, CDR2 SQIVND (reference sequence). In nucleotides, the CDR3 is TGTGCCAGTAGCGACAGGGGGCTAGGAACCGGGGAGCTGTTTTTT. This encodes CASSDRGLGTGELFF.

This clonotype was found many times. The rearrangement joins TRBV13 to TRBJ2-2, with 13 bases that match TRBD2. The CDR3 has 16 amino acids. In germline, CDR1 is PRHDT, CDR2 FYEKMQ (reference sequence). Losses at the gene ends were 3 bases for V and 3 bases for J; bases not matched to a gene: 1. DNA for the CDR3: TGTGCCAGCAGCTTGGGACTAGCGGGGCACACCGGGGAGCTGTTTTTT. Its translation: CASSLGLAGHTGELFF.

This clonotype occurred many times. The chain has TRBV5-1 and TRBJ2-7; 7 positions agree with TRBD1. The CDR3 runs 14 residues. After removal of 1 base from V and 5 bases from J, the junction contained 6 bases not matched to a gene. From germline, CDR1 is SGHRS and CDR2 YFSETQ. DNA for the CDR3: TGCGCCAGCAGCTTGCTTCCGCAGGGGGACGAGCAGTACTTC. Protein sequence: CASSLLPQGDEQYF. Full variable domain (outside the CDR3, taken from reference TRBV5-1 and TRBJ2-7): KAGVTQTPRYLIKTRGQQVTLSCSPISGHRSVSWYQQTPGQGLQFLFEYFSETQRNKGNFPGRFSGRQFSNSRSEMNVSTLELGDSALYLCASSLLPQGDEQYFGPGTRLTVT.

This clonotype was counted many times. As the CDR3 is not closed by the conserved phenylalanine or tryptophan, this likely results from a read error. This rearrangement joins TRBV5-4 to TRBJ2-5; no clear D gene. This CDR3 spans 14 amino acids. V was pared by 4 bases and J by 0 bases, with 10 bases between. From germline, CDR1 is SGHNT and CDR2 YYREEE (reference sequence). For the CDR3, the DNA is TGTGCCAGCAGCCCCGGTACCGACCAAGAGACCCAGTACTCC. This gives the protein CASSPGTDQETQYS.

This clonotype was found many times. This chain connects TRBV6-6 to TRBJ1-5, with TRBD1 matching over 10 bases. Germline V CDR1 and CDR2: MNHNY, SVGAGI (reference sequence). This CDR3 is built from 13 residues. J was trimmed by 5 bases and V by 6 bases; bases with no gene match: 1. This CDR3 reads CASRGTGDQPQHF. Written as DNA, the CDR3 is TGTGCCAGCAGGGGGACAGGGGATCAGCCCCAGCATTTT.

There are many counts of this clonotype. The chain joins TRBV28 to TRBJ1-5; 7 nucleotides align to TRBD1. The CDR3 contains 16 residues. Germline assignment: CDR1 MDHEN and CDR2 SYDVKM. The V gene end was trimmed by 3 bases and the J gene end by 4 bases; junction bases not matched to a gene: 9. CDR3 coding DNA: TGTGCCAGCAGTTTTTTGACAGGGATTAGAAATCAGCCCCAGCATTTT. Translation gives CASSFLTGIRNQPQHF.

J is TRBJ1-5 and V is TRBV28; no firm D call. Germline loops: CDR1 MDHEN, CDR2 SYDVKM. The CDR3 runs 15 residues. Trimming stripped 5 bases from V and 8 bases from J, with 19 bases between. The chain's CDR3 is CASSSGAAGREPQHF. DNA of the CDR3: TGTGCCAGCAGTAGTGGAGCCGCCGGACGGGAGCCCCAGCATTTT. Full variable domain (rest looked up from reference TRBV28 and TRBJ1-5): DVKVTQSSRYLVKRTGEKVFLECVQDMDHENMFWYRQDPGLGLRLIYFSYDVKMKEKGDIPEGYSVSREKKERFSLILESASTNQTSMYLCASSSGAAGREPQHFGDGTRLSIL.

This clonotype was detected many times. CDR3 sequence: CASSLGRGSEQYF. In DNA form, the CDR3 reads TGTGCCAGCAGTTTAGGGCGAGGGTCCGAGCAGTACTTC. V usage is TRBV28 and J usage is TRBJ2-7, with D possibly matching TRBD2 (5 bases). The length of the CDR3 is 13 residues. Germline values: CDR1 MDHEN, CDR2 SYDVKM. The V end was cut by 2 bases, the J end by 6 bases, with 11 bases between.

This clonotype was recorded many times. This chain joins TRBV28 and TRBJ2-7; perhaps D is TRBD1 or TRBD2 (6 bases each). The V gene lost 9 bases and the J gene lost 1 base, with 13 bases spanning the gap. The CDR3 is 13 residues long. From germline, CDR1 is MDHEN and CDR2 SYDVKM. The CDR3 loop is CASRRGMSYEQYF. In nucleotides, the CDR3 is TGTGCCAGTCGGAGGGGGATGTCCTACGAGCAGTACTTC.

This clonotype was observed a handful of times. This chain uses TRBV24-1 with TRBJ1-2; D uncertain. This CDR3 spans 11 amino acids. Germline V gene data show CDR1 as KGHDR and CDR2 as SFDVKD. V gave up 6 bases and J gave up 6 bases, with 7 bases separating them. The CDR3 DNA is TGTGCCACCAGTCAGGAAAATGGCTACACCTTC. Its translation is CATSQENGYTF.

In this sample, this clonotype turned up many times. The chain carries TRBV6-5 and TRBJ2-7; TRBD2 aligns across 8 bases. The V segment lost 6 bases and the J segment 11 bases; nucleotides outside the gene matches: 12. Germline CDR1 is MNHEY and CDR2 is SVGAGI. This CDR3 has 13 amino acids. The CDR3 nucleotides are TGTGCCAGCAGACCCGGGGGAGCGGGAGTGGAGTACTTC. Protein sequence: CASRPGGAGVEYF.

The chain employs TRBV6-2 or TRBV6-3 and TRBJ1-5; 10 bases fit TRBD1. Per germline, CDR1 MNHEY and CDR2 SVGEGT. The junction had 11 bases not matched to a gene; V was cut back by 5 bases and J by 4 bases. The CDR3 runs 17 residues. CDR3 in amino acids: CASSTGQGGIANQPQHF. The CDR3 DNA sequence: TGTGCCAGCAGTACCGGACAGGGGGGAATAGCGAATCAGCCCCAGCATTTT.

This clonotype appeared many times. The chain uses TRBV19 and TRBJ2-5, with no clear D. The V gene's germline CDR1 is LNHDA and CDR2 SQIVND (reference sequence). Trimming shortened V by 6 bases and J by 1 base, and 6 bases separated the two germline ends. CDR3 length equals 12 residues. The CDR3 DNA reads as TGTGCCAGTAGAGACTTCCAAGAGACCCAGTACTTC. Protein product: CASRDFQETQYF.

The chain employs TRBV2 and TRBJ1-1, with a possible D match to TRBD1 (5 bases). V lost 8 bases and J 3 bases, leaving 19 bases between the germline ends. The length of the CDR3 is 15 residues. The germline CDR1 and CDR2 sequences are SNHLY and FYNNEI. The CDR3 DNA follows: TGTGCCAGCCACCATGGGGGGGGGAGTGACACTGAAGCTTTCTTT. Amino acid sequence: CASHHGGGSDTEAFF.

This clonotype was seen ten or more times. The chain has TRBV7-9 and TRBJ2-7; D not certain. Germline CDR1 SEHNR, CDR2 FQNEAQ (reference sequence). There are 14 residues in the CDR3. V dropped 3 bases and J dropped 2 bases, with 11 bases sitting between them. CDR3 loop: CASSFPGSTYEQYF. The CDR3 nucleotides are TGTGCCAGCAGCTTCCCCGGCAGTACCTACGAGCAGTACTTC.

Ten or more counts support this clonotype. V and J are TRBV19 and TRBJ1-2; possible D gene TRBD1, 5 bases. V was clipped by 7 bases and J by 0 bases, with 9 bases between them. The CDR3 extends over 13 amino acids. The germline CDR1 and CDR2 sequences are LNHDA and SQIVND (reference sequence). This CDR3 is CASIGGANYGYTF. The CDR3 DNA sequence: TGTGCCAGTATAGGAGGGGCTAACTATGGCTACACCTTC.

The chain recombines TRBV15 with TRBJ2-5; 9 bases agree with TRBD2. The J segment lost 7 bases and the V segment lost 1 base, leaving 4 bases of the junction unmatched. Germline CDR1 reads LNHNV; CDR2 reads YYDKDF (reference sequence). CDR3 size: 14 residues. In DNA form, the CDR3 reads TGTGCCACCAGCAGAGCGATAGCGGGGGTGACCCAGTACTTC. Encoded protein: CATSRAIAGVTQYF.

V and J are TRBV28 and TRBJ2-2; perhaps TRBD2 as D (5 bases). The CDR3 is 15 amino acids. The V gene lost 6 bases and the J gene lost 7 bases, with 18 bases spanning the gap. In germline, CDR1 is MDHEN, CDR2 SYDVKM. The CDR3 spells CASRLGPGWDGELFF. CDR3 nucleotide sequence: TGTGCCAGCAGGCTAGGACCGGGATGGGACGGGGAGCTGTTTTTT.

This clonotype was counted a few times. The V call is TRBV12-3 or TRBV12-4, the J call TRBJ1-1; no definite D call. The CDR3 has 14 residues. V lost 6 bases and J lost 10, with 21 bases in between. CDR3 residues: CASSYRGSSRAAFF. The CDR3 coding sequence is TGTGCCAGCAGCTACAGAGGAAGCTCGAGAGCAGCTTTCTTT.

This clonotype was seen many times. This chain connects TRBV20-1 to TRBJ2-7; 7 positions agree with TRBD1. J gave up 0 bases and V 2 bases, and 10 bases lay outside the gene matches. CDR3 size: 16 residues. The germline CDR1 and CDR2 sequences are DFQATT and SNEGSKA (reference sequence). This CDR3 reads CSARSVGGGISYEQYF. The CDR3, as DNA: TGCAGTGCTAGAAGCGTAGGGGGCGGAATCTCCTACGAGCAGTACTTC.

This chain connects TRBV6-2 or TRBV6-3 to TRBJ2-7; a weak D match, TRBD1 (5 bases). The length of the CDR3 is 12 residues. Trimming removed 0 bases at V and 9 bases at J, with 9 bases between. The germline gives CDR1 MNHEY, CDR2 SVGEGT. This chain's CDR3 is CASSYSSGRQYF. For the CDR3, the DNA is TGTGCCAGCAGTTACTCGTCAGGGCGGCAGTACTTC.

In its sample, this clonotype was seen many times. The chain joins TRBV28 to TRBJ1-2; 12 bases line up with TRBD1. The J segment lost 8 bases and the V segment lost 8 bases, leaving 9 bases of the junction unmatched. Germline V CDR1 and CDR2: MDHEN, SYDVKM. The length of the CDR3 is 14 residues. In DNA, the CDR3 is TGTGCCAGCGGCCAAGGGACAGGGGGCTTCGGCTACACCTTC. Translated: CASGQGTGGFGYTF.

At least ten counts were recorded for this clonotype. This chain links TRBV5-5 with TRBJ1-3, with D possibly matching TRBD1 (5 bases). This CDR3 has 13 residues. Looked up from germline, CDR1 is SGHKS and CDR2 is YYEKEE (reference sequence). Trimming cost V 4 bases and J 5 bases, with 10 bases left between them. For the CDR3, the DNA is TGTGCCAGCAGCGCGGGGCCAAGAAACACCATATATTTT. It codes for CASSAGPRNTIYF.

This clonotype was counted many times. The CDR3 loop reads CASSVLSRGEQYF. CDR3 bases: TGTGCCAGCAGTGTGCTTAGCCGGGGCGAGCAGTACTTC. V usage is TRBV6-2 or TRBV6-3 and J usage is TRBJ2-7; a weak D match, TRBD2 (5 bases). CDR1 and CDR2 from the germline V gene are MNHEY and SVGEGT. Trimming shortened V by 5 bases and J by 6 bases, and 14 bases separated the two germline ends. The length of the CDR3 is 13 residues.

This clonotype was counted a single time. This sequence joins TRBV6-1 and TRBJ1-1; 9 bases fit TRBD1. This CDR3 region has 12 residues. Per germline, CDR1 MNHNS and CDR2 SASEGT. V was clipped by 7 bases and J by 8 bases; unmatched bases: 5. This CDR3 is CASTRTGAEAFF. CDR3 bases: TGTGCCAGCACCCGGACAGGGGCGGAAGCTTTCTTT.

This clonotype came up many times. The chain links TRBV12-3 or TRBV12-4 to TRBJ1-3; 8 bases map to TRBD1. J was trimmed by 4 bases and V by 6 bases; bases with no gene match: 8. The CDR3 has 15 amino acids. The CDR3 reads CASSYQGAYGNTIYF. DNA for the CDR3: TGTGCCAGCAGCTATCAGGGGGCATACGGAAACACCATATATTTT.

There are many counts of this clonotype. V and J are TRBV12-3 or TRBV12-4 and TRBJ1-5, with 8 bases that match TRBD1. The length of the CDR3 is 15 residues. Trimming cost V 0 bases and J 3 bases; bases outside gene matches: 1. CDR3 nucleotide sequence: TGTGCCAGCAGTTTAGCGCAGGGGGCCAATCAGCCCCAGCATTTT. This gives the protein CASSLAQGANQPQHF.

This clonotype came up many times. The chain carries TRBV12-3 or TRBV12-4 and TRBJ2-7; D is possibly TRBD1 (5 bases). The CDR3 length is 13 residues. V lost 4 bases and J 4 bases, leaving 11 bases between the germline ends. CDR3 sequence (DNA): TGTGCCAGCAGTTCGTTAGGGGTTTACGAGCAGTACTTC. This codes for CASSSLGVYEQYF.